These T cell receptor beta chains were read from a single sample in a study of T cell changes during pregnancy in multiple sclerosis. The table came from immunoSEQ multiplex PCR; TCRdb's copy has only in-frame clones and leaves some out. This sample has more than 35,000 clones, with roughly 91% found just once. The sequencing here drew on CD4+ T cells from peripheral blood mononuclear cells, taken in the first trimester of pregnancy. Receptors originate from a female donor with multiple sclerosis, enrolled in a pregnancy study. Each CDR3 is given with its conserved first and last residue. The D gene is left open where the match is weak. Not all rows give a size; the values are once, few, many and, for expanded clones, a class.

cdr3_length: 14; v_call: TRBV19; j_call: TRBJ2-7; d_call: TRBD1; clone_size: .; cdr3_aa: CASSRQGPFYEQYF; cdr3_nt: TGTGCCAGTAGCCGACAGGGACCATTCTACGAGCAGTACTTC
cdr3_length: 15; v_call: TRBV11-1; j_call: TRBJ2-7; d_call: TRBD1; clone_size: .; cdr3_aa: CASSSRGTGPNEQYF; cdr3_nt: TGTGCCAGCAGCTCTAGGGGGACAGGGCCGAACGAGCAGTACTTC
cdr3_length: 17; v_call: TRBV18; j_call: TRBJ2-5; d_call: TRBD2; clone_size: once; cdr3_aa: CASSPKLAANYQETQYF; cdr3_nt: TGTGCCAGCTCACCCAAACTAGCGGCAAACTACCAAGAGACCCAGTACTTC
cdr3_length: 16; v_call: TRBV7-6; j_call: TRBJ1-6; d_call: TRBD1; clone_size: .; cdr3_aa: CASSGTGPGLNSPLHF; cdr3_nt: TGTGCCAGCAGCGGGACAGGTCCGGGATTGAATTCACCCCTCCACTTT
cdr3_length: 16; v_call: TRBV18; j_call: TRBJ2-3; d_call: .; clone_size: .; cdr3_aa: CASSPQKRTNTDTQYF; cdr3_nt: TGTGCCAGCTCACCACAGAAGCGGACTAACACAGATACGCAGTATTTT
cdr3_length: 14; v_call: TRBV5-6; j_call: TRBJ2-1; d_call: .; clone_size: .; cdr3_aa: CASSLPTGNNEQFF; cdr3_nt: TGTGCCAGCAGCTTGCCGACAGGAAACAATGAGCAGTTCTTC
cdr3_length: 12; v_call: TRBV6-5; j_call: TRBJ1-1; d_call: .; clone_size: .; cdr3_aa: CASSYRSTEAFF; cdr3_nt: TGTGCCAGCAGTTACCGTAGCACTGAAGCTTTCTTT
cdr3_length: 15; v_call: TRBV5-4; j_call: TRBJ2-2; d_call: TRBD1; clone_size: .; cdr3_aa: CASSPGQGTTGELFF; cdr3_nt: TGTGCCAGCAGCCCCGGACAGGGTACCACCGGGGAGCTGTTTTTT
cdr3_length: 14; v_call: TRBV6-1; j_call: TRBJ2-7; d_call: TRBD2; clone_size: once; cdr3_aa: CASRASFAGDEQYF; cdr3_nt: TGTGCCAGCAGAGCCAGCTTCGCGGGGGACGAGCAGTACTTC
cdr3_length: 12; v_call: TRBV18; j_call: TRBJ2-1; d_call: .; clone_size: .; cdr3_aa: CASSPDRQPQFF; cdr3_nt: TGTGCCAGCTCACCAGACAGACAGCCGCAGTTCTTC
cdr3_length: 15; v_call: TRBV18; j_call: TRBJ1-2; d_call: TRBD1; clone_size: .; cdr3_aa: CASSPGTGYNYGYTF; cdr3_nt: TGTGCCAGCTCACCAGGGACAGGGTATAACTATGGCTACACCTTC
cdr3_length: 14; v_call: TRBV30; j_call: TRBJ2-7; d_call: TRBD1; clone_size: .; cdr3_aa: CAWGRQGYSYEQYF; cdr3_nt: TGTGCCTGGGGGCGACAGGGGTACTCCTACGAGCAGTACTTC
cdr3_length: 15; v_call: TRBV7-2; j_call: TRBJ1-6; d_call: TRBD1; clone_size: few; cdr3_aa: CASSLAGTEDSPLHF; cdr3_nt: TGTGCCAGCAGCTTAGCCGGGACAGAGGATTCACCCCTCCACTTT
cdr3_length: 15; v_call: TRBV6-1; j_call: TRBJ1-2; d_call: .; clone_size: .; cdr3_aa: CASRPQGLAPYGYTF; cdr3_nt: TGTGCCAGCAGACCTCAGGGACTAGCACCCTATGGCTACACCTTC
cdr3_length: 15; v_call: TRBV10-2; j_call: TRBJ2-3; d_call: TRBD2; clone_size: .; cdr3_aa: CASTQLAALTDTQYF; cdr3_nt: TGCGCCAGCACCCAACTAGCGGCCCTCACAGATACGCAGTATTTT
cdr3_length: 15; v_call: TRBV15; j_call: TRBJ1-2; d_call: TRBD1; clone_size: .; cdr3_aa: CATSRPGTGNHGYTF; cdr3_nt: TGTGCCACCAGCAGGCCCGGGACAGGGAACCATGGCTACACCTTC